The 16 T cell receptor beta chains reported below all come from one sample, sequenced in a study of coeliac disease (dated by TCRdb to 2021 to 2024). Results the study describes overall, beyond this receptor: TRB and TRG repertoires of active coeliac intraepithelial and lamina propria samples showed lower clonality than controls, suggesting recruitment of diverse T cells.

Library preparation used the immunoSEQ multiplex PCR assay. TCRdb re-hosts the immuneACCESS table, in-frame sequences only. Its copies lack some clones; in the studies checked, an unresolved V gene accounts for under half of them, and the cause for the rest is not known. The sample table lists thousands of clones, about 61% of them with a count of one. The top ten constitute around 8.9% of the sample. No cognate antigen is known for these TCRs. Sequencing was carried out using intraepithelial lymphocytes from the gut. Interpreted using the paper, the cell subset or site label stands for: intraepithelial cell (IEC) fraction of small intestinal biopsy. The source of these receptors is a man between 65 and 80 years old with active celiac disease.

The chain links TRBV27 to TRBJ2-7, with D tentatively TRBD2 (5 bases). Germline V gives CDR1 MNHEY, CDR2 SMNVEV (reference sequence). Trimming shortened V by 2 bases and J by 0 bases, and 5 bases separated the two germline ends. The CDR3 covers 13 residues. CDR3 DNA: TGTGCCAGCAGTTTACGGGGCTCCTACGAGCAGTACTTC. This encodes CASSLRGSYEQYF.

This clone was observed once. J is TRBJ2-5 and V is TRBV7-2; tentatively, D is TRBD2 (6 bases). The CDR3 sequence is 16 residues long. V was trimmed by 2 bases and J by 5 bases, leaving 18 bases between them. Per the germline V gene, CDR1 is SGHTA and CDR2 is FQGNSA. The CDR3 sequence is CASSLTRIGGVETQYF. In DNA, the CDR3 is TGTGCCAGCAGCTTAACGAGGATAGGCGGGGTGGAGACCCAGTACTTC.

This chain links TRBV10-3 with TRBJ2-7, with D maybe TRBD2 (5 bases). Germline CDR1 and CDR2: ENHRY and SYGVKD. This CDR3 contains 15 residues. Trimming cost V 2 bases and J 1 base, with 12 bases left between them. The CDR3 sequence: CAISESTRTSYEQYF. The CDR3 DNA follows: TGTGCCATCAGTGAGAGTACGAGGACTTCCTACGAGCAGTACTTC.

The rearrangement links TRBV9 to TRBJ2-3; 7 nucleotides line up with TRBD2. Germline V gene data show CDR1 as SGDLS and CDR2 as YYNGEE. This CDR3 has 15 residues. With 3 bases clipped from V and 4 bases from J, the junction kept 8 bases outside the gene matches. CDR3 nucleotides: TGTGCCAGCAGCGAGCGGGGTCTTGGCGCAGATACGCAGTATTTT. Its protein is CASSERGLGADTQYF. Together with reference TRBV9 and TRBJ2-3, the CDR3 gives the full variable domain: DSGVTQTPKHLITATGQRVTLRCSPRSGDLSVYWYQQSLDQGLQFLIQYYNGEERAKGNILERFSAQQFPDLHSELNLSSLELGDSALYFCASSERGLGADTQYFGPGTRLTVL.

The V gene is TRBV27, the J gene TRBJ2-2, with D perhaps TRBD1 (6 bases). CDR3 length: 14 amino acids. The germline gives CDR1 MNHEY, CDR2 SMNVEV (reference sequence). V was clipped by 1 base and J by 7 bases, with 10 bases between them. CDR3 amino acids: CASSLFRGSGELFF. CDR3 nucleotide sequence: TGTGCCAGCAGTTTATTTAGGGGGAGCGGGGAGCTGTTTTTT.

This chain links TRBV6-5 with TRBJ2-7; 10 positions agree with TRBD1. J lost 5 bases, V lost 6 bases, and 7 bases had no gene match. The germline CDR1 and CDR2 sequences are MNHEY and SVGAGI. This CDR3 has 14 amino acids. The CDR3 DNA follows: TGTGCCAGCAGCCGACAGGGGGCAAAAAACGAGCAGTACTTC. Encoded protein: CASSRQGAKNEQYF.

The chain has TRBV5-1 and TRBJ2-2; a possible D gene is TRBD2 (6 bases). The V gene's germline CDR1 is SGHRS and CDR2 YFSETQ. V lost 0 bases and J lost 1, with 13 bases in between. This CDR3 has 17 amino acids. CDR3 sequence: CASSLALGGMNTGELFF. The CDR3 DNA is TGCGCCAGCAGCTTGGCCTTGGGCGGGATGAACACCGGGGAGCTGTTTTTT.

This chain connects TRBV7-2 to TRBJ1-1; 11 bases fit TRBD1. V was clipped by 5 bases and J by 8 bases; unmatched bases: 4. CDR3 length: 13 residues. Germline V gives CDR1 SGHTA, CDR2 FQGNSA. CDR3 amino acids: CASSQGQGEEAFF. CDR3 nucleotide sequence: TGTGCCAGCAGCCAGGGACAGGGGGAGGAAGCTTTCTTT.

Written as DNA, the CDR3 is TGCGCCAGCAGCCGGAACCCGGGACAGGGGAACTATGGCTACACCTTC. Translating gives CASSRNPGQGNYGYTF. The gene calls are TRBV4-3 and TRBJ1-2; TRBD1 aligns across 10 bases. Germline CDR1 is LGHNA and CDR2 is YSLEER. J lost 2 bases, V lost 4 bases, and 7 bases had no gene match. The CDR3 runs 16 residues.

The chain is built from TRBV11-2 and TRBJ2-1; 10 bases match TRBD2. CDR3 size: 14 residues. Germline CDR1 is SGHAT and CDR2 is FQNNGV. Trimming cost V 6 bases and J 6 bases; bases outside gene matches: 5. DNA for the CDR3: TGTGCCAGCAGTAAAGCGGGAGGGCCCAATGAGCAGTTCTTC. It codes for CASSKAGGPNEQFF. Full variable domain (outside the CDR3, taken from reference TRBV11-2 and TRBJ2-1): EAGVAQSPRYKIIEKRQSVAFWCNPISGHATLYWYQQILGQGPKLLIQFQNNGVVDDSQLPKDRFSAERLKGVDSTLKIQPAKLEDSAVYLCASSKAGGPNEQFFGPGTRLTVL.

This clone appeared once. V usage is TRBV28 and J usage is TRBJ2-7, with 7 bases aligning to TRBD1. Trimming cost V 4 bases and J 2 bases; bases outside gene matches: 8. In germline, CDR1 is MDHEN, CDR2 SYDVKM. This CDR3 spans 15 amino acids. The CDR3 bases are TGTGCCAGCAGTTCCCGGACAGGACCACCCTACGAGCAGTACTTC. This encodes CASSSRTGPPYEQYF.

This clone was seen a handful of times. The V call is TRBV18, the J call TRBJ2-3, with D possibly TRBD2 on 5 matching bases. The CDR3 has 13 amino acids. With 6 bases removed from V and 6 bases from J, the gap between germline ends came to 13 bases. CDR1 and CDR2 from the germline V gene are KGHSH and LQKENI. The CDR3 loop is CASSEGRTDTQYF. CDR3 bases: TGTGCCAGCTCCGAGGGCCGGACCGATACGCAGTATTTT.

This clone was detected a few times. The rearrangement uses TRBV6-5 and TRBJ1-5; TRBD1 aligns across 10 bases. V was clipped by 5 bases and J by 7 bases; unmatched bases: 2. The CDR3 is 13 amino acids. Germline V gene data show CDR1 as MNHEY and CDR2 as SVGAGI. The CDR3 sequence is CASSPDRGQPQHF. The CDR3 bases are TGTGCCAGCAGTCCGGACAGGGGGCAGCCCCAGCATTTT.

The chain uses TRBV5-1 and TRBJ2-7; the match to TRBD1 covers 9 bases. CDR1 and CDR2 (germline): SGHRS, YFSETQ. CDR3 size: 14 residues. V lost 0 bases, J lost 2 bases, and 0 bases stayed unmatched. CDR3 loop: CASSLGTGAYEQYF. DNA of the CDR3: TGCGCCAGCAGCTTGGGGACAGGGGCCTACGAGCAGTACTTC.

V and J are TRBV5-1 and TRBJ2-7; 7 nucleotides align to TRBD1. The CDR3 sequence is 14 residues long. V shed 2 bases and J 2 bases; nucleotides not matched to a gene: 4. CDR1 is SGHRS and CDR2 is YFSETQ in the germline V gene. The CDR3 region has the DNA TGCGCCAGCAGCTTCGGGACAGACCCCTACGAGCAGTACTTC. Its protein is CASSFGTDPYEQYF.

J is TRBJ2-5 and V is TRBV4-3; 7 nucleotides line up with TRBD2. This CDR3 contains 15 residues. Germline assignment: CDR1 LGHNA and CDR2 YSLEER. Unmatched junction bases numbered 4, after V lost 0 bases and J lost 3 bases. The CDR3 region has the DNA TGCGCCAGCAGCCAAGATCCGGGGGGAGAAGAGACCCAGTACTTC. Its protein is CASSQDPGGEETQYF.